Sequencing of this T cell receptor (beta chain) was carried out in a study of cytomegalovirus exposure and HLA in healthy donors. Findings and limits, study-wide: What TCR beta sequences reportedly achieved was accurate prediction of HLA-A and HLA-B alleles in most subjects.

PCR involved 60 Vbeta and 13 Jbeta primers. Repertoires were generated with immunoSEQ multiplex PCR, while TCRdb's copy carries only in-frame clones and drops some. The sample records about 190,000 clones, 60% to 85% being singletons. Details on this clone: Its antigen is undetermined.

The V end lost 2 bases, the J end lost 2 bases, and 6 bases lay between the germline ends. Looked up from germline, CDR1 is SEHNR and CDR2 is FQNEAQ (reference sequence). The CDR3 totals 13 residues. What was sequenced was PBMCs. The TCR was taken from a woman aged 18-29 years in good health and CMV-seronegative. The chain employs TRBV7-9 and TRBJ1-1; D gene unclear. CDR3 coding DNA: TGTGCCAGCAGCTTAACCACAAACACTGAAGCTTTCTTT. Translating gives CASSLTTNTEAFF.